This TCR beta chain was found in a study of response to subunit inactivated influenza vaccine (dated by TCRdb to 2016 to 2019). With respect to the entire study: The study used deep quantitative T cell receptor repertoire profiling to track responses to a trivalent subunit inactivated influenza vaccine.

Library preparation employed RT-PCR. Data came from an Illumina HiSeq 2500. Using fastp at Q25 and MiXCR, TCRdb reprocessed the public reads and kept productive beta chains. Identical CDR3 protein sequences are pooled into one entry, listed with their most common genes and DNA. For this sample the table gives approximately 160,000 distinct CDR3 sequences, of which roughly 10% were detected only once. The ten largest clones add up to around 40% of the sample. Findings and caveats that apply to the study as a whole: The authors proposed that each seasonal influenza vaccination may bring in only a limited number of new T cells.

On this clonotype itself: Its cognate antigen has yet to be identified. Base qualities are not recorded, but no much larger clone differs from it by a single base.

The CDR3 starts with the cysteine, ends with the phenylalanine, and has 15 residues. This entry keeps only the CDR3 DNA: 45 bases, framed from base 1. V is pared back by 0 bases and J by 0 bases, with 9 bases lying between the germline termini. According to the germline V gene (reference sequence), CDR1 reads DFQATT and CDR2 reads SNEGSKA. The sequencing used CD8+ T cells sorted from PBMCs, collected roughly 24 months after vaccination. The source is a man in his fifties or sixties who received an inactivated influenza vaccine. Donor details come from another sample of the same person, matched by shared clones. Recombination joined TRBV20-1 with TRBJ2-4; a weak D assignment points to TRBD1 (5 bases agree). The DNA sequence is TGCAGTGCTAGAGACGTAGGGGAAGCCAAAAACATTCAGTACTTC. This yields the protein CSARDVGEAKNIQYF.